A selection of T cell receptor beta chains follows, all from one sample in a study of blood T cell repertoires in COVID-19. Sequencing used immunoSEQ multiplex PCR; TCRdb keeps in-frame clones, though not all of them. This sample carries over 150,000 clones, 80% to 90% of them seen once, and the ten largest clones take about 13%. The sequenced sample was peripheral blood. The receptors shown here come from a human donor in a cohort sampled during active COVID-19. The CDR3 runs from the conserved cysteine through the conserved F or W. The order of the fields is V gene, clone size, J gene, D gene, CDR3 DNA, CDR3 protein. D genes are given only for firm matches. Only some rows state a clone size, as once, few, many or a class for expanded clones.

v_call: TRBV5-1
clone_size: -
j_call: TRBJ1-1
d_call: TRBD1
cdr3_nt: TGCGCCAGCAGCGTGGGACAGCCCGGGAACACTGAAGCTTTCTTT
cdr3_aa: CASSVGQPGNTEAFF

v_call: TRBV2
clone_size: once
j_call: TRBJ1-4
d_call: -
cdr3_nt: TGTGCCAGCAGTGAAAATATTGCAGATGAAAAACTGTTTTTT
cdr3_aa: CASSENIADEKLFF

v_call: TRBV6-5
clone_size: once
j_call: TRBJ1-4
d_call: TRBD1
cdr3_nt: TGTGCCAGCAAACAGGGGGGGACAACTAATGAAAAACTGTTTTTT
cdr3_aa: CASKQGGTTNEKLFF

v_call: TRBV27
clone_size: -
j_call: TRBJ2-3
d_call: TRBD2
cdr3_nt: TGTGCCAGCAGACAAGGACTAGCGGGCCGAGATACGCAGTATTTT
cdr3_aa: CASRQGLAGRDTQYF

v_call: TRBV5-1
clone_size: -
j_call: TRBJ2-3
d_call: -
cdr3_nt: TGCGCCAGCAGCTCGACTAGTACCCTAGATACGCAGTATTTT
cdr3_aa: CASSSTSTLDTQYF

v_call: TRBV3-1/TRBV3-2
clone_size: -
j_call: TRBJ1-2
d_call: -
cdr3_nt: TGTGCCAGCAGCCAAGATAACAGGGTTGGAGGCTACACCTTC
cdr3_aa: CASSQDNRVGGYTF

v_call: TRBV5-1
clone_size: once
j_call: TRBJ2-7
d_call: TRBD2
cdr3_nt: TGCGCCAGCAGCTTGGGGACTAGCGGGTCCGGTTACGAGCAGTACTTC
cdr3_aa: CASSLGTSGSGYEQYF

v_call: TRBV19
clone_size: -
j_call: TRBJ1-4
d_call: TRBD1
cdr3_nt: TGTGCCTCCACAGCGAGACAGGGAGGAACTAATGAAAAACTGTTTTTT
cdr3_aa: CASTARQGGTNEKLFF

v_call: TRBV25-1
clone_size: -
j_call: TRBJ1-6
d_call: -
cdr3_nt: TGTGCCAGCAGGTTGCAGAATAATTCACCCCTCCACTTT
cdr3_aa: CASRLQNNSPLHF

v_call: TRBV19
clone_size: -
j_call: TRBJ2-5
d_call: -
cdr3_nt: TGTGCCAGTAGTATCCCCCCCGCTCAGGGGCGGGAGACCCAGTACTTC
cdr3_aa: CASSIPPAQGRETQYF

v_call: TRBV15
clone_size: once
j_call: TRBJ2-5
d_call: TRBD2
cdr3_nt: TGTGCCACCAGCTTAGCCCTAGCGGAAGAGACCCAGTACTTC
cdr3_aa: CATSLALAEETQYF

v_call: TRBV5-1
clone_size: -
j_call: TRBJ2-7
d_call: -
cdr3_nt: TGCGCCAGCAGCTTGGTCCCGGGGGGCACGCCCTACGAGCAGTACTTC
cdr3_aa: CASSLVPGGTPYEQYF

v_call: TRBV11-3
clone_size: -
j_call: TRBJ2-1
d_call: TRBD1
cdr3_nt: TGTGCCAGCAGCACTCACAGGAGACAGGGAACTATGGATGAGCAGTTCTTC
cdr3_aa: CASSTHRRQGTMDEQFF

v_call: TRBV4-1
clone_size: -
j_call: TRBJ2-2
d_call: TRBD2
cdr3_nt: TGCGCCAGCAGCCAAGAAGGGGCTAGCGGGAGATCCGGGGAGCTGTTTTTT
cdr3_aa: CASSQEGASGRSGELFF

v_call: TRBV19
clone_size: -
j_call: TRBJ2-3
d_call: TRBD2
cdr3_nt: TGTGCCAGTAGTATAGCGGCTAGCGGGCGGCCTCGAGATACGCAGTATTTT
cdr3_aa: CASSIAASGRPRDTQYF

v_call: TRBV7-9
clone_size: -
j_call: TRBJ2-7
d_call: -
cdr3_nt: TGTGCCAGCAGCTTCCGACCAGGGGGGTCGGGAGAGCAGTACTTC
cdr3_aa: CASSFRPGGSGEQYF

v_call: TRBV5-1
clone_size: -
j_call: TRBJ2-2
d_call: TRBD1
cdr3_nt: TGCGCCAGCAGCTGGGGACAGGGGGCTGACACCGGGGAGCTGTTTTTT
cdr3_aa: CASSWGQGADTGELFF

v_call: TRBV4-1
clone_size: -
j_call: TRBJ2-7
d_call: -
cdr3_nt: TGCGCCAGCAGCCAATCCTCGACAGGCTACGAGCAGTACTTC
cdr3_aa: CASSQSSTGYEQYF

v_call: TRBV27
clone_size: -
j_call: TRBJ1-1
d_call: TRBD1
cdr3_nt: TGTGCCAGCAGCCAAATCGGGACAGGGAACACTGAAGCTTTCTTT
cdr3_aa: CASSQIGTGNTEAFF

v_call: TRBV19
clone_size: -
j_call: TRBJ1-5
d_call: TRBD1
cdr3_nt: TGTGCCAGTACCCCAATGGGCAGGGGGCTTTTATACAATCAGCCCCAGCATTTT
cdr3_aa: CASTPMGRGLLYNQPQHF

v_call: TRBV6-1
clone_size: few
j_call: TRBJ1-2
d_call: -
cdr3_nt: TGTGCCAGCAGTGATATGATGCTATCTGGCTACACCTTC
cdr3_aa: CASSDMMLSGYTF

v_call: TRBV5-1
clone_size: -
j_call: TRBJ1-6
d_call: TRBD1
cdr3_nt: TGCGCCAGCAGCTTGTCCCCTCCGACAGGGGAGTCACCCCTCCACTTT
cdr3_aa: CASSLSPPTGESPLHF

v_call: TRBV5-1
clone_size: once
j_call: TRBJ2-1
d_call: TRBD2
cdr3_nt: TGCGCCAGCAGCTTGGTTCGGGGGGGCACCTACAATGAGCAGTTCTTC
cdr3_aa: CASSLVRGGTYNEQFF

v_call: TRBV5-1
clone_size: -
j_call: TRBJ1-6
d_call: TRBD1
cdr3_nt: TGCGCCAGCAGCAGGACAGGGGACTCCTATAATTCACCCCTCCACTTT
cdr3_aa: CASSRTGDSYNSPLHF

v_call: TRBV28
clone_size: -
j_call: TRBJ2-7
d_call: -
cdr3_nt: TGTGCCAGCAGCCAGGCCTACGAGCAGTACTTC
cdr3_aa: CASSQAYEQYF

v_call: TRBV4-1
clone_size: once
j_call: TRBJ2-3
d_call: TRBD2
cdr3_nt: TGCGCCAGCAGCCAAGAGGGGACTACTTTCTCCACAGATACGCAGTATTTT
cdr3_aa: CASSQEGTTFSTDTQYF

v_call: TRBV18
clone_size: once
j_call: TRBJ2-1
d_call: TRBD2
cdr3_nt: TGTGCCAGCTCACCATGGGTTAGCGGGAGTACCTACAATGAGCAGTTCTTC
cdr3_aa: CASSPWVSGSTYNEQFF

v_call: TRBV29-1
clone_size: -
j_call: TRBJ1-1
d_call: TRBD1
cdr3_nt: TGCAGCGTACATATGGACAGGGTAGGGACTGAAGCTTTCTTT
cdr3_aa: CSVHMDRVGTEAFF

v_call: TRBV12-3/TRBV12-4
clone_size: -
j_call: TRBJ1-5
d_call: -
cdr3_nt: TGTGCCAGCAGTTATGGCCGGGCCCAGCATTTT
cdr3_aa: CASSYGRAQHF

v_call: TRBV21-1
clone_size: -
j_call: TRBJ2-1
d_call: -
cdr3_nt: TGTGCCAGCAGCCCCCGTTTAAGTAGCGGGAGTTGCTATGAGCAGTTCTTC
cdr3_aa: CASSPRLSSGSCYEQFF

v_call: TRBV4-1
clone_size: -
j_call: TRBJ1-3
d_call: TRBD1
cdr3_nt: TGCGCCAGCAGCCAAGCAAGGACAGGGTACGCGGGAAACACCATATATTTT
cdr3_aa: CASSQARTGYAGNTIYF

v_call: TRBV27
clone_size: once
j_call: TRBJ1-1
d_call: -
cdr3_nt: TGTGCCAGCAGTCCTGGGAGCACTGAAGCTTTCTTT
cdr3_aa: CASSPGSTEAFF

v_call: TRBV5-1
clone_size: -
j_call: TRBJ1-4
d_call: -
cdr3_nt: TGCGCCAGCAGCTTGGGGCAGGACTATGATGAAAAACTGTTTTTT
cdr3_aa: CASSLGQDYDEKLFF

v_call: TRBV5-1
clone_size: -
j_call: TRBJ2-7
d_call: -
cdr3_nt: TGCGCCAGCAAGGCTAGCAACGAGCAGTACTTC
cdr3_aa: CASKASNEQYF

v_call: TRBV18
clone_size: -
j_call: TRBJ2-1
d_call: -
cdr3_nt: TGTGCCAGCTCATACGCCGAGAATGAGCAGTTCTTC
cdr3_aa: CASSYAENEQFF

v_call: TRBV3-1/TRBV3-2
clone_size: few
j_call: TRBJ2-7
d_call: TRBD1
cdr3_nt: TGTGCCAGCAGCCAAGATCGGACAGGGTACGAGCAGTACTTC
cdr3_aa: CASSQDRTGYEQYF

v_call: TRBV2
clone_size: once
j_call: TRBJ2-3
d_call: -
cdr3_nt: TGTGCCAGCAGTGGTCGGCGGGGCCGGGGCACAGATACGCAGTATTTT
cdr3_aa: CASSGRRGRGTDTQYF

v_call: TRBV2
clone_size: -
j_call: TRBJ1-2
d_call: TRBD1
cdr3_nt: TGTGCCAGTTTATCACAGGGGGCGCGTGAGGGCTACACCTTC
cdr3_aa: CASLSQGAREGYTF

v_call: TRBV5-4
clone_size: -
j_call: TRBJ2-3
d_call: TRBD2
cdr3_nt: TGTGCCAGCAGCCCCCCGGGACTAGCGGGAGGGCCCCCTAACACAGATACGCAGTATTTT
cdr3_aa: CASSPPGLAGGPPNTDTQYF

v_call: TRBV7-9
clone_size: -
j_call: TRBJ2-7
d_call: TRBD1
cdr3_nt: TGTGCCAGCAGCGTCTTCCGGGACAGGGTCTCCTACGAGCAGTACTTC
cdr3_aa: CASSVFRDRVSYEQYF

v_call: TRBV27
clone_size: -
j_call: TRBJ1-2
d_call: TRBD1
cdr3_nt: TGTGCCAGCAGTTTAAGGGGGCGTGGCTACACCTTC
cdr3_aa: CASSLRGRGYTF

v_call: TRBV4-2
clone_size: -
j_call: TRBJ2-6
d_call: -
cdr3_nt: TGTGCCAGCAGCCGTGGGGCAGGGGCCGGGGCCAACGTCCTGACTTTC
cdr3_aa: CASSRGAGAGANVLTF

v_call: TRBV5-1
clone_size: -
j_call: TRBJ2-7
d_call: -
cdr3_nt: TGCGCCAGCAGCCCCGACAGTTCCTACGAGCAGTACTTC
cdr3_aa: CASSPDSSYEQYF

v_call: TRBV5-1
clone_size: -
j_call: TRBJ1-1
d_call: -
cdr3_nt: TGCGCCAGCAGCTTGGGACAGACCGGCCGCCCTGAAGCTTTCTTT
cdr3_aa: CASSLGQTGRPEAFF

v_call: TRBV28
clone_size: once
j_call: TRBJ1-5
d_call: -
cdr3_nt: TGTGCCAGCACCCCGGGGGGCCGGGGCAATCAGCCCCAGCATTTT
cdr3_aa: CASTPGGRGNQPQHF

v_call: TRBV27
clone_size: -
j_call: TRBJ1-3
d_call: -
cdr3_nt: TGTGCCAGCAGTACAGGGTTTTTCGAAAACACCATATATTTT
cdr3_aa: CASSTGFFENTIYF

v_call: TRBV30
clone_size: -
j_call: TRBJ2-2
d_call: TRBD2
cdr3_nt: TGTGCCTGGATGGGAGTGCCTAGCGGAAACACCGGGGAGCTGTTTTTT
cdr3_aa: CAWMGVPSGNTGELFF

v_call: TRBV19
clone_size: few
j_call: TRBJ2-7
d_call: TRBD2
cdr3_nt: TGTGCCAGTCAACCATCTAAAGCGGGAGCTCGGCACGAGCAGTACTTC
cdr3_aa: CASQPSKAGARHEQYF

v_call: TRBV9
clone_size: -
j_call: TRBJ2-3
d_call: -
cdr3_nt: TGTGCCAGCAGCGTAGTAAGGGAGAGCCTCTCTAGCACAGATACGCAGTATTTT
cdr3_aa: CASSVVRESLSSTDTQYF

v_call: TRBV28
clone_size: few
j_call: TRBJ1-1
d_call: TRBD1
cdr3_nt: TGTGCCAGCAGCTCTGGTCCCGGGACAGCCCCTAAGGGAGCTTTCTTT
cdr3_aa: CASSSGPGTAPKGAFF

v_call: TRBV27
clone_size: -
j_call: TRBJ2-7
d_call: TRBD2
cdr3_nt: TGTGCCAGCAGTCCTCGACTTAGCGGGAGGACCTACGAGCAGTACTTC
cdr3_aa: CASSPRLSGRTYEQYF

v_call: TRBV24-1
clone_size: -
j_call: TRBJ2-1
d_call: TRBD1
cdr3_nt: TGTGCCACCAGTGATTTCAGGGACAGGGCCAATGAGCAGTTCTTC
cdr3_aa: CATSDFRDRANEQFF

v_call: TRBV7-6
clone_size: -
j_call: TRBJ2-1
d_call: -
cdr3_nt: TGTGCCAGCAGCTACACAGGGTTTTCGAGCTCCTACAATGAGCAGTTCTTC
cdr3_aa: CASSYTGFSSSYNEQFF

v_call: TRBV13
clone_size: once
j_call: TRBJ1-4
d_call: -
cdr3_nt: TGTGCCAGCAGCTTTTCTAGTGGCCCTAATGAAAAACTGTTTTTT
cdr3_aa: CASSFSSGPNEKLFF

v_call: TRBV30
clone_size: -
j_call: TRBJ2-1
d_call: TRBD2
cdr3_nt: TGTGCCTGGACGGGACTAAGCAGGGATGAGCAGTTCTTC
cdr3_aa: CAWTGLSRDEQFF